This T cell receptor (beta chain) is drawn from a study of regulatory T cells. Study-level points and caveats: Hydrophobic residues at CDR3 positions 6 and 7 were enriched in conventional CD4+ T cells of CD3G-deficient patients. Regulatory T cells showed the strongest V-J pair restriction and V/J gene skewing among patient repertoires.

Primers: 52 TRBV forward and 13 TRBJ reverse. TCRdb's table, derived via immunoSEQ multiplex PCR, lists solely in-frame clones and lacks some. The sample lists 30,000 to 40,000 clones, over 75% seen once, with about 2.5% in the top ten. The V gene end was trimmed by 3 bases and the J gene end by 6 bases; junction bases not matched to a gene: 6. From germline, CDR1 is LNHDA and CDR2 SQIVND (reference sequence). The CDR3 contains 15 residues. Two CD3G-deficient patients had more severe autoimmunity; all had some. Patients aged 2 to 39 years had fewer naive T cells. Sorting split CD4+ cells into CD25-high CD127-low Tregs and CD25-low CD127-high conventional T cells. Points on this clone: Its target is not known.

The TCR was taken from a person under 35 with CD3G deficiency. Sequencing used conventional CD4+ T cells sorted from blood. V gene TRBV19 combines with J gene TRBJ2-1; 9 nucleotides align to TRBD1. The CDR3 nucleotides read TGTGCCAGTAGTATGGGTGGGACAGGGCGCAATGAGCAGTTCTTC. Protein: CASSMGGTGRNEQFF.